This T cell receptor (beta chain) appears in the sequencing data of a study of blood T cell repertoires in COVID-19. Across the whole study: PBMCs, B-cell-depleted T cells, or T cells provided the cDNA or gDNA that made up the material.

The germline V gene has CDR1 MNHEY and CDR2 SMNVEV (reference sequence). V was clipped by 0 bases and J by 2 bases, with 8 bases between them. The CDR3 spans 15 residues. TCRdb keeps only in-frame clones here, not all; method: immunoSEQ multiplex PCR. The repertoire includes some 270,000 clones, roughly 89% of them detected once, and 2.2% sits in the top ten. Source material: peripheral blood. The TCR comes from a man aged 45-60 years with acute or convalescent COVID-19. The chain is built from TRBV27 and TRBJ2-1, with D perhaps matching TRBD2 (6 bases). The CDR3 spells CASSLSGRTYNEQFF. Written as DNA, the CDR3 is TGTGCCAGCAGTTTATCGGGGAGGACCTACAATGAGCAGTTCTTC.